This T cell receptor (beta chain) was retrieved from a study of CD8 T cells in Susac syndrome. cDNA came from approximately 0.5 to 1 ug RNA primed by random hexamers. By means of immunoSEQ multiplex PCR, TCR beta CDR3 spanning 54 Vbeta and 13 Jbeta underwent amplification. TCRdb reprocessed the immunoSEQ multiplex PCR reads via MiXCR and lists one record per CDR3 protein. This table has around 53,000 distinct CDR3 sequences, more than 85% appearing once. About this clonotype itself: Its target is not known.

Study conclusions and caveats: There were 15 to 20 Susac-specific public clones in total CD8+ repertoires and four to six in CD8+ TEMRA repertoires.

The sequenced sample was CD8+ T cells from PBMCs. The sequence came from a human donor with Susac syndrome.

The CDR3 loop is CASSFVGGNQPQHF. The CDR3 region has the DNA TGTGCCAGCAGTTTCGTGGGGGGCAATCAGCCCCAGCATTTT. This chain connects TRBV12-3 or TRBV12-4 to TRBJ1-5, with D tentatively TRBD1 (5 bases). The ends were cut back, 3 bases at V and 2 bases at J, with 8 bases in the middle. The CDR3 loop spans 14 amino acids.